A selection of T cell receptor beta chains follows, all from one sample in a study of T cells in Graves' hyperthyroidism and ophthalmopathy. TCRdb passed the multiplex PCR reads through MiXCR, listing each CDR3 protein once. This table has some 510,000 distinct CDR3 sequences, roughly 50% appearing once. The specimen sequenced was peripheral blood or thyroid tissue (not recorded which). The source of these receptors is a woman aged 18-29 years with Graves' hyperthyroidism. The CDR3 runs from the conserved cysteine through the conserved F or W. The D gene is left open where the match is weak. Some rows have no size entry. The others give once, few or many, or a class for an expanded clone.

cdr3_nt: TGTGCCAGCAGCCCGCGGACAGACCTCTATGGCTACACCTTC
cdr3_aa: CASSPRTDLYGYTF
v_call: TRBV7-8
d_call: .
clone_size: few
j_call: TRBJ1-2

cdr3_nt: TGTGCCAGCAGCTCCACAGGGAGAGGGGACGAGCAGTACTTC
cdr3_aa: CASSSTGRGDEQYF
v_call: TRBV25-1
d_call: .
clone_size: .
j_call: TRBJ2-7

cdr3_nt: TGTGCCAGCAGCTCCTCCCTTGCTAGCGGGAGGACGGGGGAGACCCAGTACTTC
cdr3_aa: CASSSSLASGRTGETQYF
v_call: TRBV7-9
d_call: TRBD2
clone_size: many
j_call: TRBJ2-5

cdr3_nt: TGCAGTGCTAGACCACTGACAGGGTCTGGGAACACCATATATTTT
cdr3_aa: CSARPLTGSGNTIYF
v_call: TRBV20-1
d_call: TRBD1
clone_size: .
j_call: TRBJ1-3

cdr3_nt: TGCGCCAGCAGATTACAGGGCACCGGGGAGCTGTTTTTT
cdr3_aa: CASRLQGTGELFF
v_call: TRBV5-1
d_call: .
clone_size: few
j_call: TRBJ2-2

cdr3_nt: TGTGCCAGCAGCTTAGCCCCCCAGACAGGCCAGGGAGGCTACACCTTC
cdr3_aa: CASSLAPQTGQGGYTF
v_call: TRBV7-2
d_call: .
clone_size: many
j_call: TRBJ1-2

cdr3_nt: TGTGCCATCAGTGAAGCCCCGACTAGCGAGCGAGGGCAGTATTTT
cdr3_aa: CAISEAPTSERGQYF
v_call: TRBV6-1
d_call: TRBD2
clone_size: .
j_call: TRBJ2-3

cdr3_nt: TGTGCCAGCAGCACGGGGGGAGCCAACGTCCTGACTTTC
cdr3_aa: CASSTGGANVLTF
v_call: TRBV11-3
d_call: TRBD2
clone_size: few
j_call: TRBJ2-6

cdr3_nt: TGTGCCAGTAGTATGAGCTCCGAGCAGTACTTC
cdr3_aa: CASSMSSEQYF
v_call: TRBV19
d_call: .
clone_size: .
j_call: TRBJ2-7

cdr3_nt: TGTGCCAGCAGGACGTTGGGCGAGCAGTACTTC
cdr3_aa: CASRTLGEQYF
v_call: TRBV6-5
d_call: .
clone_size: many
j_call: TRBJ2-7

cdr3_nt: TGTGCCAGCAGCTACTTCCTTATACTTACACTCGGGGACACTGAAGCTTTCTTT
cdr3_aa: CASSYFLILTLGDTEAFF
v_call: TRBV25-1
d_call: .
clone_size: .
j_call: TRBJ1-1

cdr3_nt: TGTGCCAGCAGCTTAGTAAAGAGAGCGGGAGGCCTTGAGGGTGAGCAGTTCTTC
cdr3_aa: CASSLVKRAGGLEGEQFF
v_call: TRBV7-3
d_call: TRBD2
clone_size: .
j_call: TRBJ2-1

cdr3_nt: TGCGCCAGCAATCCAGGGATGAACACTGAAGCTTTCTTT
cdr3_aa: CASNPGMNTEAFF
v_call: TRBV5-1
d_call: .
clone_size: few
j_call: TRBJ1-1

cdr3_nt: TGTGCCAGCAGTTACCGGACGGGAAACACCATATATTTT
cdr3_aa: CASSYRTGNTIYF
v_call: TRBV10-3
d_call: .
clone_size: .
j_call: TRBJ1-3

cdr3_nt: TGTGCCAGCAGTGACGGACGGAGCAGCACCCTCCACTTT
cdr3_aa: CASSDGRSSTLHF
v_call: TRBV6-5
d_call: .
clone_size: many
j_call: TRBJ1-6

cdr3_nt: TGCAGCGTGTTAGAGAGCTCCTACGAGCAGTACTTC
cdr3_aa: CSVLESSYEQYF
v_call: TRBV29-1
d_call: .
clone_size: few
j_call: TRBJ2-7

cdr3_nt: TGTGCCAGCAGCTTAGCCTGGACTAGCGGGAGAGGGCAGTACTTC
cdr3_aa: CASSLAWTSGRGQYF
v_call: TRBV11-2
d_call: TRBD2
clone_size: .
j_call: TRBJ2-7

cdr3_nt: TGTGCCAGCAGCTTAGCGGCTAACTATGGCTACACCTTC
cdr3_aa: CASSLAANYGYTF
v_call: TRBV7-9
d_call: .
clone_size: many
j_call: TRBJ1-2

cdr3_nt: TGTGCCACCAGCAGAGTACCTTTGGCGGGCCTTGTATATTTT
cdr3_aa: CATSRVPLAGLVYF
v_call: TRBV15
d_call: .
clone_size: .
j_call: TRBJ1-5

cdr3_nt: TGTGCCAGCATGGAAGTCTCCTACGAGCAGTACTTC
cdr3_aa: CASMEVSYEQYF
v_call: TRBV6-1
d_call: .
clone_size: few
j_call: TRBJ2-7

cdr3_nt: TGCGCCAGCAGCTTGACGCGCTCTGGGCCCCAGCATTTT
cdr3_aa: CASSLTRSGPQHF
v_call: TRBV5-1
d_call: .
clone_size: many
j_call: TRBJ1-5